These 16 T cell receptor beta chains came from one sample sequenced in a study of T cells after yellow fever vaccination. TCRdb reprocessed the 5' RACE reads with MiXCR, giving one entry per CDR3 protein. In the table there are 300,000 to 350,000 distinct CDR3 sequences, 8% to 9.5% of which are singletons. The sample in question was PBMCs, obtained around 45 days after the first yellow fever vaccination. The origin of the receptors is a man between 18 and 35 years old who received the YFV17D yellow fever vaccine.

This clonotype was recorded many times. This sequence joins TRBV18 and TRBJ2-2; D is possibly TRBD1 or TRBD2 (5 bases each). The V gene's germline CDR1 is KGHSH and CDR2 LQKENI. The CDR3 is 14 residues long. The V end was cut by 2 bases, the J end by 4 bases, with 8 bases between. The CDR3 bases are TGTGCCAGCTCACCAGAGGGGATCACCGGGGAGCTGTTTTTT. It translates to CASSPEGITGELFF.

This clonotype was counted only a few times. The gene calls are TRBV7-2 and TRBJ2-5; 9 bases align to TRBD1. There are 15 residues in the CDR3. V lost 5 bases, J lost 4 bases, and 8 bases stayed unmatched. Germline CDR1 reads SGHTA; CDR2 reads FQGNSA. CDR3 nucleotides: TGTGCCAGCAGCATAGGGACAGGGTCAGGAGAGACCCAGTACTTC. This encodes CASSIGTGSGETQYF.

This clonotype was counted between two and nine times. This chain links TRBV3-1 with TRBJ1-3; D may be TRBD1 (5 bases). Germline-derived CDR1 and CDR2 are LGHDT and YNNKEL (reference sequence). The V and J ends lost 4 bases and 0 bases respectively, with 13 bases between them. The CDR3 extends over 16 amino acids. The CDR3 nucleotides read TGTGCCAGCAGCCCCGCCATTGACAGCTCTGGAAACACCATATATTTT. This encodes CASSPAIDSSGNTIYF.

The chain couples TRBV2 to TRBJ1-1; D is unclear. The CDR3 is 15 residues long. Trimming left V 5 bases short and J 4 bases short, with 17 bases between. Looked up from germline, CDR1 is SNHLY and CDR2 is FYNNEI. This CDR3 reads CASSTLEPGLTEAFF. CDR3 bases: TGTGCCAGCAGTACCTTAGAGCCCGGTCTCACTGAAGCTTTCTTT.

This clonotype was observed many times. The chain recombines TRBV18 with TRBJ2-1; D is uncertain. The CDR3 sequence is 12 residues long. Germline loops: CDR1 KGHSH, CDR2 LQKENI. V was cut by 5 bases and J by 7 bases, with 9 bases left in between. This chain's CDR3 is CASSREENEQFF. For the CDR3, the DNA is TGTGCCAGCTCAAGGGAAGAAAATGAGCAGTTCTTC.

This clonotype has just a few counts. This chain connects TRBV29-1 to TRBJ1-5; D ambiguous. Germline CDR1 reads SQVTM; CDR2 reads ANQGSEA. V dropped 7 bases and J dropped 0 bases, with 22 bases sitting between them. The CDR3 consists of 17 residues. DNA for the CDR3: TGCAGCGCCACGCCGCTTTCGTCCTACCATAGCAATCAGCCCCAGCATTTT. Translation: CSATPLSSYHSNQPQHF.

This clonotype was counted only a few times. The chain employs TRBV6-5 and TRBJ1-1; TRBD1 might be the D (5 bases). This CDR3 is built from 19 residues. The V gene lost 2 bases and the J gene lost 1 base, with 23 bases spanning the gap. The germline CDR1 and CDR2 sequences are MNHEY and SVGAGI. DNA of the CDR3: TGTGCCAGCAGTTACGGGCCCAGGGTAGAACGGGGAAGGAACACTGAAGCTTTCTTT. It encodes CASSYGPRVERGRNTEAFF.

This clonotype was observed a handful of times. J is TRBJ2-2 and V is TRBV7-2; 7 nucleotides align to TRBD1. The germline CDR1 and CDR2 sequences are SGHTA and FQGNSA. Unmatched junction bases numbered 5, after V lost 5 bases and J lost 2 bases. The CDR3 length is 15 residues. Here the CDR3 reads CASSQQGINTGELFF. CDR3 sequence (DNA): TGTGCCAGCAGCCAACAGGGGATAAACACCGGGGAGCTGTTTTTT.

This clonotype appeared a few times. The gene calls are TRBV5-1 and TRBJ1-1, with D unresolved. Trimming pared 1 base from V and 7 bases from J, leaving 14 bases between. The CDR3 has 14 amino acids. Germline lookup yields CDR1 SGHRS and CDR2 YFSETQ. The CDR3 region has the DNA TGCGCCAGCAGCTTGTCCCCGACCTACTTTGAAGCTTTCTTT. This codes for CASSLSPTYFEAFF.

The chain links TRBV2 to TRBJ2-5; TRBD2 aligns across 9 bases. Trimming took 3 bases from V and 7 from J; bases not matched to a gene: 9. The CDR3 consists of 15 residues. CDR1 and CDR2 (germline): SNHLY, FYNNEI. The CDR3 reads CASSESSGASGTQYF. DNA for the CDR3: TGTGCCAGCAGTGAGTCTAGCGGGGCCTCGGGGACCCAGTACTTC.

This CDR3 is CASSNRDRPYEQYF. The DNA for the CDR3 is TGTGCCAGCAGCAACCGGGACAGACCATACGAGCAGTACTTC. This chain links TRBV7-8 with TRBJ2-7; TRBD1 agrees at 7 bases. The CDR3 is made up of 14 amino acids. Germline V gene sequence: CDR1 SGHVS, CDR2 FQNEAQ. Germline trimming cut 5 bases from V and 4 bases from J; bases unmatched to any gene: 8. The variable domain in full, with the rest retrieved from reference TRBV7-8 and TRBJ2-7, is GAGVSQSPRYKVAKRGQDVALRCDPISGHVSLFWYQQALGQGPEFLTYFQNEAQLDKSGLPSDRFFAERPEGSVSTLKIQRTQQEDSAVYLCASSNRDRPYEQYFGPGTRLTVT.

The chain is built from TRBV5-1 and TRBJ2-1, with D maybe TRBD1 (5 bases). Germline V gives CDR1 SGHRS, CDR2 YFSETQ. The CDR3 is 14 amino acids. Deletions cut 4 bases from V and 3 bases from J, with 11 bases between. The CDR3 sequence: CASSPPRVYNEQFF. The CDR3 region has the DNA TGCGCCAGCAGCCCCCCCAGGGTCTACAATGAGCAGTTCTTC.

This clonotype was observed a handful of times. This chain joins TRBV4-3 and TRBJ2-3; 12 bases are a match to TRBD2. The V and J ends lost 0 bases and 12 bases, in that order; junction bases with no gene match: 13. This CDR3 has 17 amino acids. Germline CDR1 LGHNA, CDR2 YSLEER. CDR3 loop: CASSQELGLAGTLDQYF. The CDR3, as DNA: TGCGCCAGCAGCCAAGAGCTCGGACTAGCGGGGACCCTGGATCAGTATTTT.

In this sample, this clonotype turned up a few times. The V call is TRBV18, the J call TRBJ1-2, with a weak D call TRBD1 (6 bases). V shed 1 base and J shed 8 bases, with 14 bases lying between them. Germline lookup yields CDR1 KGHSH and CDR2 LQKENI. CDR3 length: 14 residues. This chain's CDR3 is CASSPQGGPGGYTF. The CDR3 DNA follows: TGTGCCAGCTCACCACAGGGGGGCCCCGGCGGCTACACCTTC.

V gene TRBV6-2 or TRBV6-3 combines with J gene TRBJ1-1; the D gene is possibly TRBD1 (5 bases). CDR3 length: 13 amino acids. The V end lost 6 bases, the J end lost 2 bases, and 10 bases lay between the germline ends. Germline V gives CDR1 MNHEY, CDR2 SVGEGT. The DNA for the CDR3 is TGTGCCAGCAGGTGGGGACCAAACACTGAAGCTTTCTTT. The encoded protein is CASRWGPNTEAFF.

This clonotype was seen only a few times. The J gene is TRBJ1-2, the V gene TRBV4-3; D is ambiguous. The CDR3 totals 11 residues. V was shortened by 6 bases and J by 4 bases, with 6 bases between the two germline ends. Germline values: CDR1 LGHNA, CDR2 YSLEER. The CDR3 reads CASRGIYGYTF. Written as DNA, the CDR3 is TGCGCCAGCAGGGGGATCTATGGCTACACCTTC.